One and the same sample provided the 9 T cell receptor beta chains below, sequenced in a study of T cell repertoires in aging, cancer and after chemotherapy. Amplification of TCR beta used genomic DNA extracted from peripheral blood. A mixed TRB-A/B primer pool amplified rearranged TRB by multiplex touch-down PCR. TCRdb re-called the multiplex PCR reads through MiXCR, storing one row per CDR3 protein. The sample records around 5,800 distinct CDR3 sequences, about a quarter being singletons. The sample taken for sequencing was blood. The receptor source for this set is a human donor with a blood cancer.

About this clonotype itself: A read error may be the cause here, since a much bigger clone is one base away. The CDR3 loop is CASSSRGARTFEQYF. The DNA for the CDR3 is TGTGCCAGCAGCTCGCGGGGGGCAAGAACGTTCGAGCAGTACTTC. The gene calls are TRBV5-5 and TRBJ2-7; 8 nucleotides agree with TRBD2. Germline CDR1 SGHKS, CDR2 YYEKEE (reference sequence). CDR3 length equals 15 residues. Losses at the gene ends were 3 bases for V and 6 bases for J; bases not matched to a gene: 11. The full variable domain, rest sourced from reference TRBV5-5 and TRBJ2-7, is DAGVTQSPTHLIKTRGQQVTLRCSPISGHKSVSWYQQVLGQGPQFIFQYYEKEERGRGNFPDRFSARQFPNYSSELNVNALLLGDSALYLCASSSRGARTFEQYFGPGTRLTVT.

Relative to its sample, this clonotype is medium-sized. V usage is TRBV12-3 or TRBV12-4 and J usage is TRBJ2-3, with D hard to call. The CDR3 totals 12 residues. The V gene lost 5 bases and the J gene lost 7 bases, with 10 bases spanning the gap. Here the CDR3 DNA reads TGTGCCAGCAGTCTAGATCGAAATACGCAGTATTTT. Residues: CASSLDRNTQYF.

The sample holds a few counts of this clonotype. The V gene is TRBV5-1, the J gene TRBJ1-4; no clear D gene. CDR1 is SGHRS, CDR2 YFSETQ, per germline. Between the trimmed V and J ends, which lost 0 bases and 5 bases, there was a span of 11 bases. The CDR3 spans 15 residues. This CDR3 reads CASSLVAASNEKLFF. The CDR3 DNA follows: TGCGCCAGCAGCTTGGTGGCAGCTTCGAATGAAAAACTGTTTTTT.

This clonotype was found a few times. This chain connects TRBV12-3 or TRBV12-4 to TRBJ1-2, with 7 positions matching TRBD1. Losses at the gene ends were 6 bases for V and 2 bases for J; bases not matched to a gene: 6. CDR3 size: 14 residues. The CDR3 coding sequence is TGTGCCAGCAGCCCAGGGGGGAGAAACTATGGCTACACCTTC. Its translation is CASSPGGRNYGYTF.

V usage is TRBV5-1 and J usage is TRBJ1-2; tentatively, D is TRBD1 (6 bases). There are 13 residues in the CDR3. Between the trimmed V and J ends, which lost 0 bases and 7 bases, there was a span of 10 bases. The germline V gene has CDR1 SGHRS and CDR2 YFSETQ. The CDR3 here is CASSLERGAGYTF. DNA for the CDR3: TGCGCCAGCAGCTTGGAAAGGGGGGCTGGCTACACCTTC.

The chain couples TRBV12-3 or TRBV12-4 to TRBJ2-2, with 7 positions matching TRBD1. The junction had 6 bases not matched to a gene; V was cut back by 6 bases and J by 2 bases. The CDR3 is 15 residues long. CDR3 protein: CASRNRGHNTGELFF. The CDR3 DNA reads TGTGCCAGCAGAAACAGGGGCCACAACACCGGGGAGCTGTTTTTT.

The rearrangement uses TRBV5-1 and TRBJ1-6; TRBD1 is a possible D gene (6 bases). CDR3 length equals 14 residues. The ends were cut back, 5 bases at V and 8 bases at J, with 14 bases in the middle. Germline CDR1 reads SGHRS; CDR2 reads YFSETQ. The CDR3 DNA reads TGCGCCAGCAGTCCGGGGGCTCTCCATTCACCCCTCCACTTT. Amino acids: CASSPGALHSPLHF.

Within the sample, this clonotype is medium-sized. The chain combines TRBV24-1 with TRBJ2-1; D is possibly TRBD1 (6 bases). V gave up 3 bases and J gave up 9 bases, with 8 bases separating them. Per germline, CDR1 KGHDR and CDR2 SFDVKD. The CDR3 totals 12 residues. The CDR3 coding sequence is TGTGCCACCAGTGATACAGGGATTGAGCAGTTCTTC. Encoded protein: CATSDTGIEQFF.

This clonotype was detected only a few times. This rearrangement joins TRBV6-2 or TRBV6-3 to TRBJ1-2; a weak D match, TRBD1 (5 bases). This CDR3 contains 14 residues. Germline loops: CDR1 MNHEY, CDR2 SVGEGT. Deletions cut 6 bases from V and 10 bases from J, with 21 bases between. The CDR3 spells CASRPTALPGVYTF. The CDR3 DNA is TGTGCCAGCAGGCCGACGGCTCTTCCGGGGGTCTACACCTTC.